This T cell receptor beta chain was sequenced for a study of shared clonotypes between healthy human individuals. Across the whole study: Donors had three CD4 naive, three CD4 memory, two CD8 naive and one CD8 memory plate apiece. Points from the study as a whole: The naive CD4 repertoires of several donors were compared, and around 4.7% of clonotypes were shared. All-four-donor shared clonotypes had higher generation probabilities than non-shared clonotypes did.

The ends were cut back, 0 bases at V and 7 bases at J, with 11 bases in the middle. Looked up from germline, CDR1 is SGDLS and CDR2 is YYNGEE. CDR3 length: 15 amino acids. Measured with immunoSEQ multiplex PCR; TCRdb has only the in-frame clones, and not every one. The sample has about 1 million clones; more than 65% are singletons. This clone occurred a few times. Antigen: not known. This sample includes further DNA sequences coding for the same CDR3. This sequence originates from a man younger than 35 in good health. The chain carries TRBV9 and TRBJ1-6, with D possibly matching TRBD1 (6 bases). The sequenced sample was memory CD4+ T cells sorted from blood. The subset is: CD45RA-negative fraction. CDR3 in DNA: TGTGCCAGCAGCGTAGTTTGGACAGCCAATTCACCCCTCCACTTT. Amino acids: CASSVVWTANSPLHF.